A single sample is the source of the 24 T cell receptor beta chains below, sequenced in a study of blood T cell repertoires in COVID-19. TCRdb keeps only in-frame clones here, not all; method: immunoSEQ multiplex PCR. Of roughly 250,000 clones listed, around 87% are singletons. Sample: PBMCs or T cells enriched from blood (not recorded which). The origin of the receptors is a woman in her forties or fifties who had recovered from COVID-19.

CDR3 coding DNA: TGCGCCAGCAGCTTGGAAGACAGGGGGAAGACTGGAAACACCATATATTTT. Translated, it gives CASSLEDRGKTGNTIYF. This chain uses TRBV5-1 with TRBJ1-3; TRBD1 agrees at 9 bases. The germline V gene encodes CDR1 SGHRS and CDR2 YFSETQ. V was pared by 0 bases and J by 2 bases, with 6 bases of the junction left unmatched. This CDR3 is built from 17 residues. The variable domain in full, with the rest retrieved from reference TRBV5-1 and TRBJ1-3, is KAGVTQTPRYLIKTRGQQVTLSCSPISGHRSVSWYQQTPGQGLQFLFEYFSETQRNKGNFPGRFSGRQFSNSRSEMNVSTLELGDSALYLCASSLEDRGKTGNTIYFGEGSWLTVV.

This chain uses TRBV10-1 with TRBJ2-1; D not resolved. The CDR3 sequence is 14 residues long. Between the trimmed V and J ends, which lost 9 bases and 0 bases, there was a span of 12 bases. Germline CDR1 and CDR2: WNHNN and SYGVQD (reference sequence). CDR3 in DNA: TGCGCCAGTACTTCTACGAGCTCCTACAATGAGCAGTTCTTC. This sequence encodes CASTSTSSYNEQFF.

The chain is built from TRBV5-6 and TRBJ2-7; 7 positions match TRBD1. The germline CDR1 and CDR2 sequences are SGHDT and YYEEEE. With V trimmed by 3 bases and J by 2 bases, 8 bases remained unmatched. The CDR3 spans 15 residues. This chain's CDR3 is CASSSTADRTYEQYF. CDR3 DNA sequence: TGTGCCAGCAGCTCCACCGCGGACAGGACCTACGAGCAGTACTTC. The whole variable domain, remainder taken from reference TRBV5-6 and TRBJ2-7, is DAGVTQSPTHLIKTRGQQVTLRCSPKSGHDTVSWYQQALGQGPQFIFQYYEEEERQRGNFPDRFSGHQFPNYSSELNVNALLLGDSALYLCASSSTADRTYEQYFGPGTRLTVT.

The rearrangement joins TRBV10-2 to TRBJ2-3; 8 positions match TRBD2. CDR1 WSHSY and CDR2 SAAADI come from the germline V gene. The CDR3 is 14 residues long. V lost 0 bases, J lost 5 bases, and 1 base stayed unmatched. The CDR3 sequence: CASSESSGRDTQYF. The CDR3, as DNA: TGCGCCAGCAGTGAGTCAAGCGGGAGAGATACGCAGTATTTT.

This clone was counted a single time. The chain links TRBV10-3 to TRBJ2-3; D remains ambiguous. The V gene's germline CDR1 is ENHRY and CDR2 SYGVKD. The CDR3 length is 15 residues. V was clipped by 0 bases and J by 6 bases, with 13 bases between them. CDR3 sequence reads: CAISESSSMRDTQYF. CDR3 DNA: TGTGCCATCAGTGAGTCATCAAGTATGCGGGATACGCAGTATTTT.

CDR3 loop: CASSLAGSNTEAFF. DNA for the CDR3: TGTGCCAGCAGCCTAGCGGGTTCAAACACTGAAGCTTTCTTT. This chain joins TRBV3-1 (or the pseudogene TRBV3-2) and TRBJ1-1; D is unclear. This CDR3 comprises 14 residues. Between the trimmed V and J ends, which lost 4 bases and 2 bases, there was a span of 11 bases. CDR1 is LGHDT and CDR2 is YNNKEL in the germline V gene (reference sequence).

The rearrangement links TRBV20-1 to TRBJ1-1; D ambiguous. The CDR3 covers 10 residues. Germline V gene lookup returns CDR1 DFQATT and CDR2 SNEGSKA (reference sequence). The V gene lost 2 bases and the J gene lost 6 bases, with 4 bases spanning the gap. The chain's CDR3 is CSARISEAFF. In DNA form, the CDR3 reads TGCAGTGCTAGAATCTCTGAAGCTTTCTTT.

The CDR3 DNA sequence: TGCGCCAGCAGTTTAGCGGGAGGGGTCTACAATGAGCAGTTCTTC. Its translation is CASSLAGGVYNEQFF. The chain combines TRBV5-1 with TRBJ2-1; 11 bases agree with TRBD2. V was clipped by 5 bases and J by 3 bases; unmatched bases: 4. Germline CDR1 is SGHRS and CDR2 is YFSETQ. CDR3 length: 15 residues.

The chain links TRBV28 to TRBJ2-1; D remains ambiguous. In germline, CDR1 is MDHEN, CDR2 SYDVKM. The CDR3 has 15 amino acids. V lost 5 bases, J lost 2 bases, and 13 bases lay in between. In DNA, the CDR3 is TGTGCCAGCAGTGAGGCGGTAACCCCCTACAATGAGCAGTTCTTC. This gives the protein CASSEAVTPYNEQFF. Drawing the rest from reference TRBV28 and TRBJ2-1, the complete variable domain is DVKVTQSSRYLVKRTGEKVFLECVQDMDHENMFWYRQDPGLGLRLIYFSYDVKMKEKGDIPEGYSVSREKKERFSLILESASTNQTSMYLCASSEAVTPYNEQFFGPGTRLTVL.

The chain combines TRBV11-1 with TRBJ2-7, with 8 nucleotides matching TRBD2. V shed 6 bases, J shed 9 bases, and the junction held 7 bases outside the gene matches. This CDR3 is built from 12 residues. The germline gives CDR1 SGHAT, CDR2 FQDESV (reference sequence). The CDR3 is CASSASGFGQYF. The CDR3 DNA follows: TGTGCCAGCAGTGCTAGCGGGTTTGGGCAGTACTTC.

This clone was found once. The CDR3 nucleotides are TGCGCCAGCAGCTCTGGGACTCAGGACGACGAGCAGTACTTC. It translates to CASSSGTQDDEQYF. The chain joins TRBV5-1 to TRBJ2-7; D may be TRBD2 (6 bases). V shed 3 bases and J shed 5 bases, with 15 bases lying between them. Germline V gives CDR1 SGHRS, CDR2 YFSETQ. This CDR3 contains 14 residues.

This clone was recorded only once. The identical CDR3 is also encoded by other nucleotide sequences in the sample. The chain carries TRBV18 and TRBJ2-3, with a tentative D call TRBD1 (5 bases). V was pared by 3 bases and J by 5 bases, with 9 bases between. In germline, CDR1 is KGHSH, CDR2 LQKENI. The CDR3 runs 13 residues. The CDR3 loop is CASSPLTEDTQYF. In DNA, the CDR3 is TGTGCCAGCTCACCGTTGACAGAAGATACGCAGTATTTT.

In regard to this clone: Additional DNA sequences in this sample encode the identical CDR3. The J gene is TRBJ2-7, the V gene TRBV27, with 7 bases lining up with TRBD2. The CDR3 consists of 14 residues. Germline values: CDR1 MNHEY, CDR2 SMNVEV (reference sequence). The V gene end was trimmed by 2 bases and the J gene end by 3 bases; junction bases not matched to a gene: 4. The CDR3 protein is CASSLSSSGYEQYF. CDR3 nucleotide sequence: TGTGCCAGCAGTTTAAGTTCTAGCGGCTACGAGCAGTACTTC.

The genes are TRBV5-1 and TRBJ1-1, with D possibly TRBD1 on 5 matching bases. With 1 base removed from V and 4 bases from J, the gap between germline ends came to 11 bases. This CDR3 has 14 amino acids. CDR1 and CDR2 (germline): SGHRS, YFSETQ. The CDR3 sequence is CASSLYRSSTEAFF. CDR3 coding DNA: TGCGCCAGCAGCTTGTACAGGTCGAGCACTGAAGCTTTCTTT.

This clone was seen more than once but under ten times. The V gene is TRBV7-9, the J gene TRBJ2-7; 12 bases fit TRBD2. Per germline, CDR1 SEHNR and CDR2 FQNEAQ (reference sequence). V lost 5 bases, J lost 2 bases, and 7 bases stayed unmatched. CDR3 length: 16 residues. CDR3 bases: TGTGCCAGCAGCCCACCCGGACTAGCGGGAACCTACGAGCAGTACTTC. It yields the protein CASSPPGLAGTYEQYF.

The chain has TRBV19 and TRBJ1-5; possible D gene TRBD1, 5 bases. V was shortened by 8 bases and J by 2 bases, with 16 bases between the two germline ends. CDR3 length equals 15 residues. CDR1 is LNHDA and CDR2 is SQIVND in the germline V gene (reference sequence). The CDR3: CASRSGNVGNQPQHF. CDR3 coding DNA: TGTGCCAGTCGGTCAGGGAACGTTGGCAATCAGCCCCAGCATTTT.

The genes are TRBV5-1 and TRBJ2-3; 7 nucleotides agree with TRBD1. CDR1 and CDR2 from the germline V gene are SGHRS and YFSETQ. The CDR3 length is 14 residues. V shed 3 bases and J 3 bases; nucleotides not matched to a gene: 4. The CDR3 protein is CASSSLQGTDTQYF. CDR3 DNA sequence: TGCGCCAGCAGCTCACTACAGGGGACAGATACGCAGTATTTT.

The CDR3 DNA sequence: TGTGCCAGCAGCCGATCACCGTGGAAGGGGAACCTCGCCAATGAGCAGTTCTTC. Translation: CASSRSPWKGNLANEQFF. This chain links TRBV4-2 with TRBJ2-1, with D possibly TRBD1 on 5 matching bases. V lost 4 bases and J lost 6, with 25 bases in between. Germline V gives CDR1 LGHNA, CDR2 YNFKEQ. The CDR3 is made up of 18 amino acids.

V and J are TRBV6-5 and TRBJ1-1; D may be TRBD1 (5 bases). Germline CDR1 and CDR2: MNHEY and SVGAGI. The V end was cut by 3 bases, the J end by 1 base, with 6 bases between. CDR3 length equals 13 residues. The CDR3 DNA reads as TGTGCCAGCAGTTATCAGGGGAACACTGAAGCTTTCTTT. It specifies CASSYQGNTEAFF.

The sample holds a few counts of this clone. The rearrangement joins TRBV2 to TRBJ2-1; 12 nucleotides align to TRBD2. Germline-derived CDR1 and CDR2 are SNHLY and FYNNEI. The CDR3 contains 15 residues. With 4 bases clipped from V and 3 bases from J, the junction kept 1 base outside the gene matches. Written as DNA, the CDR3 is TGTGCCAGCAGTGGGACTAGCGGGGTCTACAATGAGCAGTTCTTC. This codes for CASSGTSGVYNEQFF.

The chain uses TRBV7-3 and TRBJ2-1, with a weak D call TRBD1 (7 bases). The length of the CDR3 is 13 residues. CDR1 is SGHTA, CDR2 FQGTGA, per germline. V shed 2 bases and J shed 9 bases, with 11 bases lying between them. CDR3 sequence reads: CASSLGGGGEQFF. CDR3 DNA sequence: TGTGCCAGCAGCTTAGGAGGGGGCGGTGAGCAGTTCTTC.

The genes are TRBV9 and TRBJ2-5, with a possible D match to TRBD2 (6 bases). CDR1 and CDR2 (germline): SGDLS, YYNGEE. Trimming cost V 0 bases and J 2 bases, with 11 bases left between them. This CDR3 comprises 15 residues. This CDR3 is CASSVDGGEQETQYF. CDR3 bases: TGTGCCAGCAGCGTAGATGGCGGGGAGCAAGAGACCCAGTACTTC. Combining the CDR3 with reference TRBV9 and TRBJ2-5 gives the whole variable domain DSGVTQTPKHLITATGQRVTLRCSPRSGDLSVYWYQQSLDQGLQFLIQYYNGEERAKGNILERFSAQQFPDLHSELNLSSLELGDSALYFCASSVDGGEQETQYFGPGTRLLVL.

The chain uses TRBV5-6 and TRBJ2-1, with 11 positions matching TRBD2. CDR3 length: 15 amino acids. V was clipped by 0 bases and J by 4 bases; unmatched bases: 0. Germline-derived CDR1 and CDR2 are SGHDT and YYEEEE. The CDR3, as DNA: TGTGCCAGCAGCTTGGGACTAGCGGGGTACAATGAGCAGTTCTTC. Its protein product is CASSLGLAGYNEQFF.

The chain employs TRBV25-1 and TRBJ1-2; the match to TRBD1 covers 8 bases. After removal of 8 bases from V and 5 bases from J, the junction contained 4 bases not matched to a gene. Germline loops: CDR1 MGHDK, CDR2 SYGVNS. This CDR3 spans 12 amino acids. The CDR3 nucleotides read TGTGCCAGCGGAACAGGGGGGTATGGCTACACCTTC. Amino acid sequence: CASGTGGYGYTF.